These T cell receptor beta chains were read from a single sample in a study of CD8+ T cells in alopecia areata. Some clones are missing from TCRdb's copy, which holds only in-frame ones; the method was immunoSEQ multiplex PCR. The profile shows about 150,000 clones, around half of them singletons. The sequenced sample was CD8+ T cells sorted from blood, obtained at week 4, from a patient treated with tofacitinib. These receptors came from a human donor with alopecia areata. The CDR3 runs from the conserved cysteine through the conserved F or W. D genes are given only for firm matches. Clone size is not always given. Where it is, it says once, few, many or a class for expanded clones.

>TRBJ2-1|TRBD1|-|TRBV6-5
TGTGCCAGCAGAACCGGGACAGGTTACAATGAGCAGTTCTTC
CASRTGTGYNEQFF
>TRBJ1-1|-|-|TRBV29-1
TGCAGCGTTGACGGGGGGGTGAACACTGAAGCTTTCTTT
CSVDGGVNTEAFF
>TRBJ1-6|-|-|TRBV10-3
TGTGCCATCAGCCCCGGGACGGCTAATTCACCCCTCCACTTT
CAISPGTANSPLHF
>TRBJ1-2|TRBD1|few|TRBV4-1
TGCGCCAGCAGCCAAGAACCGGGACAGGGGCACTATGGCTACACCTTC
CASSQEPGQGHYGYTF
>TRBJ1-1|-|-|TRBV5-6
TGTGCCAGCAGCTTGGGGGACACTGAAGCTTTCTTT
CASSLGDTEAFF
>TRBJ2-1|-|-|TRBV5-6
TGTGCCAGCAGCTTGGACGGGGATGAGCAGTTCTTC
CASSLDGDEQFF
>TRBJ2-1|-|-|TRBV4-2
TGTGCCAGCAGCCCTGTCGGCGGTCGAAGGGGTTACAATGAGCAGTTCTTC
CASSPVGGRRGYNEQFF
>TRBJ2-2|-|-|TRBV30
TGTGCCTGGGAACCGGGCGTCTACACCGGGGAGCTGTTTTTT
CAWEPGVYTGELFF
>TRBJ2-5|TRBD2|-|TRBV6-6
TGTGCCAGCAGTGGGGGGGAGCGGGGATCCCAGTACTTC
CASSGGERGSQYF
>TRBJ2-7|-|-|TRBV27
TGTGCCAGCAGTTTCGCGGAAAGCTCCTACGAGCAGTACTTC
CASSFAESSYEQYF
>TRBJ1-3|TRBD1|-|TRBV2
TGTGCCAGCAGTGCGCCCCGGGACAGCTCTGGAAACACCATATATTTT
CASSAPRDSSGNTIYF
>TRBJ2-3|-|few|TRBV6-6
TGTGCCAGCAGTTACACGTCCAGCGTTGCGACAGATACGCAGTATTTT
CASSYTSSVATDTQYF
>TRBJ1-2|-|-|TRBV7-9
TGTGCCAGCAGCCTGCAGGGAGATGGCTACACCTTC
CASSLQGDGYTF
>TRBJ2-5|-|-|TRBV29-1
TGCAGCGTGGGGCGGGAGACCCAGTACTTC
CSVGRETQYF
>TRBJ2-1|-|once|TRBV9
TGTGCCAGCAGCGTAGCCCAGCCGTACAATGAGCAGTTCTTC
CASSVAQPYNEQFF
>TRBJ2-1|TRBD1|few|TRBV11-3
TGTGCCAGCAGCCAAAATCCAGGGGGCAATGAGCAGTTCTTC
CASSQNPGGNEQFF
>TRBJ1-2|TRBD1|-|TRBV30
TGTGCCTGGAGTGCCTTGGGACAGGAATACACCTTC
CAWSALGQEYTF
>TRBJ1-5|TRBD1|-|TRBV4-3
TGCGCCAGCAGCCAAGAGAAACAGGGGGCTAAGCATTTT
CASSQEKQGAKHF
>TRBJ2-3|TRBD2|-|TRBV4-3
TGCGCCAGCAGCCAAGAGCCTAGCGGGGTTGATACGCAGTATTTT
CASSQEPSGVDTQYF
>TRBJ1-1|-|-|TRBV7-9
TGTGCCAGCAGCTTAGGTGCAGGGTGGACTGAAGCTTTCTTT
CASSLGAGWTEAFF
>TRBJ1-2|TRBD1|few|TRBV13
TGTGCCAGCAGCTTGGGACAGGGAGGTGGCTACACCTTC
CASSLGQGGGYTF
>TRBJ2-7|TRBD2|-|TRBV7-9
TGTGCCAGCAGCTCGAGCGGGGGATCCTACGAGCAGTACTTC
CASSSSGGSYEQYF
>TRBJ1-1|TRBD1|-|TRBV7-6
TGTGCCAGCAGCGTTGACAGGGGTTGGGAAGCTTTCTTT
CASSVDRGWEAFF
>TRBJ1-2|-|-|TRBV19
TGTGCCAGCACCACGCAGTCCGTGAGGGGCTACACCTTC
CASTTQSVRGYTF
>TRBJ1-1|TRBD1|few|TRBV4-3
TGCGCCAGCAGCCGCATCCGGGACAGTGAAGCTTTCTTT
CASSRIRDSEAFF
>TRBJ1-1|-|-|TRBV13
TGTGCCAGCAGCTACGCCAGTGAACACACTGAAGCTTTCTTT
CASSYASEHTEAFF
>TRBJ2-1|-|-|TRBV15
TGTGCCACCAGCAGCAGGGGATACAATGAGCAGTTCTTC
CATSSRGYNEQFF
>TRBJ1-1|-|few|TRBV6-5
TGTGCCAGCAGTTACAGATGGGGAATGAACACTGAAGCTTTCTTT
CASSYRWGMNTEAFF
>TRBJ2-1|-|-|TRBV20-1
TGCAGTGCTCCTGGGGGTGAGCAGTTCTTC
CSAPGGEQFF
>TRBJ2-7|TRBD1|few|TRBV2
TGTGCCAGCAGGGGACAGGTTTGGGAGCAGTACTTC
CASRGQVWEQYF
>TRBJ2-5|-|-|TRBV6-5
TGTGCCAGCAGCCAACTACAGGGAAACCAAGAGACCCAGTACTTC
CASSQLQGNQETQYF
>TRBJ1-5|-|-|TRBV13
TGTGCCAGCAGCTCGGGACCCAATCAGCCCCAGCATTTT
CASSSGPNQPQHF
>TRBJ1-2|-|-|TRBV9
TGTGCCAGCAGCGTAGCGGGGGACTGGGACTATGGCTACACCTTC
CASSVAGDWDYGYTF
>TRBJ1-1|-|-|TRBV29-1
TGCAGCGTCCAGGGAGCTGGGGAAGCTTTCTTT
CSVQGAGEAFF
>TRBJ2-1|-|few|TRBV30
TGTGCCTGGAGTGTTATCGGATACAATGAGCAGTTCTTC
CAWSVIGYNEQFF
>TRBJ2-1|-|-|TRBV5-6
TGTGCCAGCAGCTTCGAGGCACCGGGAGAGGGGCAGTTCTTC
CASSFEAPGEGQFF
>TRBJ1-6|TRBD1|-|TRBV4-2
TGTGCCAGCAGCCAACAGACAGGGATCTACCTCCACTTT
CASSQQTGIYLHF
>TRBJ2-3|TRBD1|-|TRBV14
TGTGCCAGCAGTTATCGGGACAGGGGATGGACAGATACGCAGTATTTT
CASSYRDRGWTDTQYF
>TRBJ1-5|-|-|TRBV7-8
TGTGCCAGCAGCCCCCTGATCGGAGAGCAGCCCCAGCATTTT
CASSPLIGEQPQHF
>TRBJ2-3|TRBD2|-|TRBV4-1
TGCGCCAGCAGCCAGCTGGGACTAGCTTCAGATACGCAGTATTTT
CASSQLGLASDTQYF
>TRBJ2-7|-|few|TRBV29-1
TGCAGCGTTGAAGGGAGAGACACCTACGAGCAGTACTTC
CSVEGRDTYEQYF